The rows below give T cell receptor beta chains drawn from one sample of a study of blood T cells in healthy people across ages. TCRdb passed the 5' RACE reads through MiXCR, listing each CDR3 protein once. The table records hundreds of thousands of distinct CDR3 sequences, 55% to 75% of them present only once. The sample was blood. These receptors were taken from a man aged 25 to 40 in good health. Both conserved end residues are part of each CDR3. Fields, in order: V gene, J gene, clone size, CDR3 protein. The size field is filled for only some rows; it gives once, few, many or a size class.

v_call: TRBV6-2/TRBV6-3; j_call: .; clone_size: .; cdr3_aa: CASGYRETYEQYF
v_call: TRBV10-3; j_call: TRBJ2-7; clone_size: .; cdr3_aa: CAIAQDYEQYF
v_call: TRBV20-1; j_call: TRBJ2-5; clone_size: .; cdr3_aa: CSARVCERGYQETQYF
v_call: TRBV15; j_call: TRBJ1-4; clone_size: .; cdr3_aa: CATSSLPGALGEKLFF
v_call: TRBV6-8; j_call: TRBJ1-2; clone_size: few; cdr3_aa: CASSYSVRQALGGYTF
v_call: TRBV12-3/TRBV12-4; j_call: TRBJ1-2; clone_size: .; cdr3_aa: CASRATGVTYGYTF
v_call: TRBV20-1; j_call: TRBJ2-5; clone_size: .; cdr3_aa: CSASSLAGDGETQYF
v_call: TRBV7-9; j_call: TRBJ2-7; clone_size: many; cdr3_aa: CASSLTASYEQYF
v_call: TRBV6-2/TRBV6-3; j_call: TRBJ2-7; clone_size: many; cdr3_aa: CASSYSELYEQYF
v_call: TRBV6-1; j_call: TRBJ2-5; clone_size: few; cdr3_aa: CASSLPIRGLEETQYF
v_call: TRBV20-1; j_call: TRBJ2-1; clone_size: many; cdr3_aa: CSARLAGIWDEQFF
v_call: TRBV20-1; j_call: TRBJ1-2; clone_size: .; cdr3_aa: CSARDFVEDYGYTF
v_call: TRBV6-6; j_call: TRBJ1-2; clone_size: few; cdr3_aa: CASSYPSGNGGYTF
v_call: TRBV11-2; j_call: TRBJ2-3; clone_size: .; cdr3_aa: CASSSETGAMDTQYF
v_call: TRBV4-3; j_call: .; clone_size: .; cdr3_aa: CASSQDRNLYEQYF
v_call: TRBV4-3; j_call: TRBJ2-1; clone_size: .; cdr3_aa: CASSQVYVAGATNEQFF
v_call: TRBV7-9; j_call: TRBJ2-5; clone_size: few; cdr3_aa: CASSLGQGFVQETQYF
v_call: TRBV12-3/TRBV12-4; j_call: TRBJ2-3; clone_size: .; cdr3_aa: CASRTGTSDTQYF
v_call: TRBV6-2/TRBV6-3; j_call: TRBJ2-7; clone_size: once; cdr3_aa: CASRSGTSEQYF
v_call: TRBV9; j_call: TRBJ1-4; clone_size: .; cdr3_aa: CASSAGVWGAGREKLFF
v_call: TRBV27; j_call: TRBJ1-1; clone_size: .; cdr3_aa: CASSLWDGGPEAFF
v_call: TRBV6-2/TRBV6-3; j_call: .; clone_size: .; cdr3_aa: CASTQAGEGDNEQYF
v_call: TRBV7-8; j_call: TRBJ1-5; clone_size: few; cdr3_aa: CASSSYETMMWGDQPQHF
v_call: TRBV28; j_call: TRBJ2-3; clone_size: .; cdr3_aa: CASRRVTDTQYF
v_call: TRBV9; j_call: TRBJ2-5; clone_size: .; cdr3_aa: CASGRAGQGETQYF
v_call: TRBV28; j_call: TRBJ2-1; clone_size: .; cdr3_aa: CASSPRTPGLNEQFF
v_call: TRBV20-1; j_call: TRBJ2-7; clone_size: .; cdr3_aa: CSARRISGSWEQYF
v_call: TRBV20-1; j_call: TRBJ2-5; clone_size: once; cdr3_aa: CSARSPGLAGDVTQYF
v_call: TRBV5-6; j_call: TRBJ2-5; clone_size: .; cdr3_aa: CASSYSRGQGSREQYF
v_call: TRBV29-1; j_call: TRBJ1-1; clone_size: .; cdr3_aa: CSVGKGWQGAEAFF
v_call: TRBV29-1; j_call: TRBJ1-4; clone_size: .; cdr3_aa: CSVRDSGYFNEKLFF
v_call: TRBV20-1; j_call: TRBJ1-5; clone_size: .; cdr3_aa: CSAPPGDYSNQPQHF
v_call: TRBV7-2; j_call: TRBJ1-2; clone_size: .; cdr3_aa: CASSLEVLMGHGYTF
v_call: TRBV7-2; j_call: TRBJ2-5; clone_size: .; cdr3_aa: CASSLESGAETQYF
v_call: TRBV20-1; j_call: .; clone_size: .; cdr3_aa: CSARVFGVLGDEQYF
v_call: TRBV5-5; j_call: TRBJ1-2; clone_size: .; cdr3_aa: CAGSLAAGWNYGYTF
v_call: TRBV6-1; j_call: TRBJ2-7; clone_size: .; cdr3_aa: CASRPLGRSYEQYF
v_call: TRBV10-3; j_call: TRBJ2-2; clone_size: once; cdr3_aa: CAIRASESGELFF
v_call: TRBV28; j_call: TRBJ2-7; clone_size: .; cdr3_aa: CASSLSLYGQGSSYEQYF
v_call: TRBV5-1; j_call: TRBJ2-1; clone_size: .; cdr3_aa: CASSITGYNEQFF